This TCR beta chain comes out of a study of cytomegalovirus exposure and HLA in healthy donors. Looking at the study overall: Within an early data release were 65 million to 90 million unique TCRs drawn from HLA-typed donors.

Notes on the study in general: An observed cluster of highly shared sequence variants was recorded as a likely sequencing artifact. At a 0.05 false discovery rate, a later analysis found some 18,000 TCR beta sequences to be associated with HLA alleles.

Primers: 60 Vbeta forward and 13 Jbeta reverse. Per the original methods: In a later analysis, 75 million to 85 million unique TCR beta chains included roughly 11 million shared by two or more donors. Sequencing was performed with immunoSEQ multiplex PCR; in TCRdb, only in-frame clones are kept and a portion is missing. That table supplies the V and J calls and clone size; D and trimming were determined from the DNA. The data show approximately 220,000 clones, more than 65% seen once. The CDR3 has 15 residues. The germline CDR1 and CDR2 sequences are SGHDT and YYEEEE. Deletions cut 6 bases from V and 0 bases from J, with 15 bases between. This clone was seen only a few times. Its antigen remains unknown.

The sequenced sample consisted of PBMCs. V and J are TRBV5-6 and TRBJ1-1, with D tentatively TRBD1 (5 bases). The receptor's source is a woman aged 25 to 45 in good health and CMV-seronegative. CDR3 sequence (DNA): TGTGCCAGCACCACCTCGGGGGGATTGAACACTGAAGCTTTCTTT. It is translated as CASTTSGGLNTEAFF. The complete variable domain, with remaining parts taken from reference TRBV5-6 and TRBJ1-1, reads DAGVTQSPTHLIKTRGQQVTLRCSPKSGHDTVSWYQQALGQGPQFIFQYYEEEERQRGNFPDRFSGHQFPNYSSELNVNALLLGDSALYLCASTTSGGLNTEAFFGQGTRLTVV.